The TCR beta chain described here comes from a study of shared clonotypes between healthy human individuals. As to this clone: Its antigen remains unidentified.

This CDR3 has 14 residues. The germline gives CDR1 LNHNV, CDR2 YYDKDF (reference sequence). Trimming removed 5 bases at V and 7 bases at J, with 15 bases between. Study-level results: Among several donors, around 5% of naive CD4 clonotypes were found in common. Naive subsets tended to show greater estimated richness than memory subsets.

TCRdb's copy holds only in-frame clones and misses some; the assay was immunoSEQ multiplex PCR. This sample yields some 2.3 million clones, of which 93% are seen a single time; roughly 0.36% belongs to the top ten. Sequenced: naive CD4+ T cells from PBMCs. The subset: CD45RA+ positively selected. This clonotype was obtained from a young man in good health. Some clones in this sample may be carry-over from other donors' samples. J is TRBJ2-1 and V is TRBV15, with D possibly matching TRBD2 (6 bases). The CDR3 is CATSPSVTGNEQFF. In DNA form, the CDR3 reads TGTGCCACCAGCCCTAGCGTGACGGGGAATGAGCAGTTCTTC.